The 6 T cell receptor beta chains listed next were all sequenced from one sample in a study of blood T cell repertoires in COVID-19. The assay was immunoSEQ multiplex PCR, and TCRdb's table has in-frame clones only and misses some. The table includes about 500,000 clones, around 87% detected once. Sequenced input: PBMCs or T cells enriched from blood (not recorded which). These receptors originate from a woman aged 18-30 years who had recovered from COVID-19.

V usage is TRBV7-2 and J usage is TRBJ1-5, with D perhaps matching TRBD1 (5 bases). The CDR3 spans 17 residues. Germline-derived CDR1 and CDR2 are SGHTA and FQGNSA. V lost 5 bases to trimming and J lost 0 bases, with 17 bases between them. CDR3 region: CASSVGAQGYSNQPQHF. The CDR3 region has the DNA TGTGCCAGCAGCGTAGGGGCGCAGGGATATAGCAATCAGCCCCAGCATTTT.

The chain links TRBV27 to TRBJ1-5; 9 positions agree with TRBD1. V lost 5 bases and J lost 2; bases outside the gene matches: 13. The CDR3 has 18 amino acids. In germline, CDR1 is MNHEY, CDR2 SMNVEV (reference sequence). The CDR3 loop is CASSKRTGEYSGNQPQHF. The CDR3 nucleotides are TGTGCCAGCAGTAAACGGACAGGGGAGTATTCGGGCAATCAGCCCCAGCATTTT.

CDR3 protein: CASTRFQGAQTEAFF. CDR3 in DNA: TGCGCCAGCACCCGATTTCAGGGGGCGCAAACTGAAGCTTTCTTT. This chain connects TRBV4-1 to TRBJ1-1; 8 nucleotides align to TRBD1. Losses at the gene ends were 7 bases for V and 5 bases for J; bases not matched to a gene: 12. Germline lookup yields CDR1 MGHRA and CDR2 YSYEKL. This CDR3 comprises 15 residues.

This chain joins TRBV2 and TRBJ1-2; 8 nucleotides agree with TRBD1. V trimming: 7 bases; J trimming: 4 bases; junction bases outside the gene matches: 14. Germline V CDR1 and CDR2: SNHLY, FYNNEI. The CDR3 has 16 amino acids. The CDR3 nucleotides read TGTGCCAGCATGGGGGAAACAGGGGGAATAGGCTATGGCTACACCTTC. Its protein product is CASMGETGGIGYGYTF.

CDR3 residues: CASSLAPAGGGYGYTF. The CDR3 bases are TGCGCCAGCAGCTTGGCCCCCGCAGGGGGCGGCTATGGCTACACCTTC. The chain combines TRBV5-1 with TRBJ1-2, with 8 bases fitting TRBD1. V shed 0 bases, J shed 4 bases, and the junction held 8 bases outside the gene matches. The CDR3 covers 16 residues. Germline values: CDR1 SGHRS, CDR2 YFSETQ.

V and J are TRBV7-8 and TRBJ2-5; D gene uncertain. The CDR3 consists of 15 residues. Trimming shortened V by 5 bases and J by 0 bases, and 13 bases separated the two germline ends. Germline CDR1 reads SGHVS; CDR2 reads FQNEAQ. CDR3 nucleotides: TGTGCCAGCAGCCCGGTTCTATACTACCAAGAGACCCAGTACTTC. Encoded protein: CASSPVLYYQETQYF.